This T cell receptor (beta chain) was sequenced in a study of spatial heterogeneity in lung cancer. As for the study in general: More beta-chain than alpha-chain sequences were consistently detected. Broader study findings: Resection saw ubiquitous expanded tumor TCRs appear in blood more than follow-up did.

Time point: sample taken at primary tumor resection. The sequenced material consisted of unsorted whole RNA from tumor, nontumor lung or frozen PBMC. Comments on this clonotype: Its antigen is unknown.

Between the trimmed V and J ends, which lost 4 bases and 0 bases, there was a span of 11 bases. Germline V lookup: CDR1 MDHEN, CDR2 SYDVKM. This CDR3 region has 15 residues. Every TCR cDNA molecule bore its own unique molecular identifier. One entry per CDR3 protein, called by TCRdb with MiXCR from the 5' RACE reads. The data show 40,000 to 50,000 distinct CDR3 sequences, approximately 13% seen once. The material was PBMCs, obtained at surgery. The chain combines TRBV28 with TRBJ2-3; D remains unclear. The sequence was collected from a male donor with early-stage non-small cell lung cancer. CDR3 sequence (DNA): TGTGCCAGCAGTTCAATATTGGCGAGCACAGATACGCAGTATTTT. Amino acid sequence: CASSSILASTDTQYF.